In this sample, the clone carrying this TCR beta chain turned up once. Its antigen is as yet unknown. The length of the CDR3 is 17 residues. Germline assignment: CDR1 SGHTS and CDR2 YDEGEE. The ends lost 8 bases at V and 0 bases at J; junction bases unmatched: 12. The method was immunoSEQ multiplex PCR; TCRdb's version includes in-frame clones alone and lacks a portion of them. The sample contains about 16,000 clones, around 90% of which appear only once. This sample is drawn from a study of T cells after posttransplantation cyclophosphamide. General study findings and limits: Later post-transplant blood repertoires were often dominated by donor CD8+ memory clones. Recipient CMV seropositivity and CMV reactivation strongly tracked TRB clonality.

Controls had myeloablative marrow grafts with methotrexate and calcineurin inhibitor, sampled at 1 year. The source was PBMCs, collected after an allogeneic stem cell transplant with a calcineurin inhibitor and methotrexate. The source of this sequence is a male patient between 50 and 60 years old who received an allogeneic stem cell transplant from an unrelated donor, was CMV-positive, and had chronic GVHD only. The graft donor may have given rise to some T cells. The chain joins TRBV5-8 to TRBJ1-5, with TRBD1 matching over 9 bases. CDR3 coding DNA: TGTGCCAGTTTTGACAGGGGGGCCTCCTATAGCAATCAGCCCCAGCATTTT. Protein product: CASFDRGASYSNQPQHF.